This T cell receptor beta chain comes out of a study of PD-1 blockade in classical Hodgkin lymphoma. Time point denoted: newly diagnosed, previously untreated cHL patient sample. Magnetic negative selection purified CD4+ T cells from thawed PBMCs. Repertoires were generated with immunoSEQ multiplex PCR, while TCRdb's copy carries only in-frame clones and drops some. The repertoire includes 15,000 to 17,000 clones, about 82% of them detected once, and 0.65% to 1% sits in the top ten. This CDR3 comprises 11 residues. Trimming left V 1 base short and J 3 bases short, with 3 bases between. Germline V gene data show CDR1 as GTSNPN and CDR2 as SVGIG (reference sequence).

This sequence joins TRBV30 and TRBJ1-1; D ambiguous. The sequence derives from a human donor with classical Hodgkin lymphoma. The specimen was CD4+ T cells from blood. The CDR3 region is CAWSGYTEAFF. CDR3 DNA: TGTGCCTGGAGTGGATACACTGAAGCTTTCTTT. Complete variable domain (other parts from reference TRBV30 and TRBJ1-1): SQTIHQWPATLVQPVGSPLSLECTVEGTSNPNLYWYRQAAGRGLQLLFYSVGIGQISSEVPQNLSASRPQDRQFILSSKKLLLSDSGFYLCAWSGYTEAFFGQGTRLTVV.